Following are 25 T cell receptor beta chains from one sample sequenced in a study of Ad26.COV2.S vaccination and SARS-CoV-2 variants. Treatment: about 20 received Ad26.COV2.S at low or high dose, single or two shots; several received placebo; per-sample allocation not given. Specimen acquisition occurred on day 63 following the initial vaccine or placebo injection. Here immunoSEQ multiplex PCR was the method, and the copy in TCRdb shows in-frame clones only, minus some. Here the sample spans about 680,000 clones, around 90% being singletons. Source: peripheral blood, taken in a trial of Ad26.COV2.S vaccine versus placebo. The source is a person between 18 and 65 years old who received the Ad26.COV2.S COVID-19 vaccine or a placebo.

This sequence joins TRBV19 and TRBJ1-4; the D is unclear. With 5 bases removed from V and 5 bases from J, the gap between germline ends came to 21 bases. There are 17 residues in the CDR3. Germline V CDR1 and CDR2: LNHDA, SQIVND (reference sequence). CDR3: CASSRKGPRNSNEKLFF. In nucleotides, the CDR3 is TGTGCCAGTAGTCGAAAAGGCCCTCGAAACTCGAATGAAAAACTGTTTTTT.

The V and J genes are TRBV5-4 and TRBJ2-1; D possibly corresponds to TRBD2 (5 bases). This CDR3 comprises 17 residues. V was clipped by 0 bases and J by 4 bases, with 17 bases between them. From germline, CDR1 is SGHNT and CDR2 YYREEE (reference sequence). CDR3 in amino acids: CASSLALASPSYNEQFF. The CDR3 DNA follows: TGTGCCAGCAGCTTGGCCCTGGCTAGCCCCTCGTACAATGAGCAGTTCTTC.

This chain joins TRBV30 and TRBJ2-7, with D hard to call. The V end lost 3 bases, the J end lost 1 base, and 13 bases lay between the germline ends. Germline CDR1 is GTSNPN and CDR2 is SVGIG (reference sequence). The length of the CDR3 is 14 residues. DNA for the CDR3: TGTGCCTGGAGCCGGATGACCGATTCCTACGAGCAGTACTTC. It yields the protein CAWSRMTDSYEQYF.

J is TRBJ1-5 and V is TRBV19; D is unresolved. Trimming removed 3 bases at V and 11 bases at J, with 17 bases between. This CDR3 is built from 14 residues. The germline gives CDR1 LNHDA, CDR2 SQIVND (reference sequence). CDR3 sequence: CASSMEVGFLTQHF. CDR3 bases: TGTGCCAGTAGTATGGAGGTGGGGTTCTTGACCCAGCATTTT.

This chain uses TRBV6-5 with TRBJ2-2, with D hard to call. The CDR3 length is 13 residues. The germline V gene has CDR1 MNHEY and CDR2 SVGAGI. V shed 0 bases and J shed 5 bases, with 4 bases lying between them. The CDR3 coding sequence is TGTGCCAGCAGTTACTCAGAGACCGGGGAGCTGTTTTTT. It yields the protein CASSYSETGELFF.

The V gene is TRBV7-9, the J gene TRBJ2-4, with TRBD2 matching 8 bases. CDR3 length: 13 residues. Per the germline V gene, CDR1 is SEHNR and CDR2 is FQNEAQ (reference sequence). The trim removed 6 bases at V and 6 bases at J, leaving 4 bases unmatched. This CDR3 reads CASRAGDGNIQYF. CDR3 DNA: TGTGCCAGCAGAGCGGGAGATGGAAACATTCAGTACTTC.

V usage is TRBV10-1 and J usage is TRBJ2-1, with a weak D call TRBD2 (5 bases). CDR3 size: 15 residues. Deletions cut 2 bases from V and 0 bases from J, with 8 bases between. Germline CDR1 is WNHNN and CDR2 is SYGVQD (reference sequence). The CDR3 loop reads CASSEGRSSYNEQFF. The CDR3 DNA reads TGCGCCAGCAGTGAGGGGAGAAGCTCCTACAATGAGCAGTTCTTC.

The J gene is TRBJ1-4, the V gene TRBV15, with a weak D call TRBD1 (5 bases). CDR1 and CDR2 (germline): LNHNV, YYDKDF (reference sequence). CDR3 length: 14 residues. V shed 0 bases and J shed 7 bases, with 9 bases lying between them. Written as DNA, the CDR3 is TGTGCCACCAGCAGAGATGGGGGAACTGAAAAACTGTTTTTT. It specifies CATSRDGGTEKLFF.

This clone appeared once. The genes are TRBV21-1 and TRBJ2-5; TRBD2, as called in the table, went unchecked against the DNA. TRBV21-1 is given as a pseudogene. CDR3 length: 17 amino acids. The CDR3 sequence: CASSKHAAGATGETQYF. The CDR3 bases are TGTGCCAGCAGCAAACATGCAGCGGGGGCGACAGGAGAGACCCAGTACTTC.

The chain combines TRBV6-5 with TRBJ2-5; a weak D match, TRBD1 (5 bases). The ends were cut back, 2 bases at V and 5 bases at J, with 12 bases in the middle. There are 14 residues in the CDR3. CDR1 is MNHEY and CDR2 is SVGAGI in the germline V gene. CDR3 sequence reads: CASSYTRVSETQYF. The DNA for the CDR3 is TGTGCCAGCAGTTACACCAGGGTTTCGGAGACCCAGTACTTC.

The V gene is TRBV7-9, the J gene TRBJ1-2; 7 positions match TRBD1. With V trimmed by 5 bases and J by 4 bases, 4 bases remained unmatched. The CDR3 sequence is 13 residues long. Germline V gene data show CDR1 as SEHNR and CDR2 as FQNEAQ (reference sequence). Written as DNA, the CDR3 is TGTGCCAGCAGCCCGACAGGGTCCTATGGCTACACCTTC. This gives the protein CASSPTGSYGYTF.

This clone showed up just a few times. The rearrangement links TRBV5-5 to TRBJ1-1; 7 nucleotides line up with TRBD1. CDR3 length equals 12 residues. Germline CDR1 is SGHKS and CDR2 is YYEKEE (reference sequence). V shed 3 bases, J shed 7 bases, and the junction held 3 bases outside the gene matches. The CDR3 is CASSSQGGEAFF. The CDR3 nucleotides read TGTGCCAGCAGCTCTCAGGGGGGTGAAGCTTTCTTT.

The rearrangement joins TRBV19 to TRBJ2-7, with D uncertain. Germline loops: CDR1 LNHDA, CDR2 SQIVND (reference sequence). Trimming removed 1 base at V and 4 bases at J, with 8 bases between. The CDR3 contains 13 residues. The CDR3 sequence is CASSIGNPYEQYF. CDR3 in DNA: TGTGCCAGTAGTATAGGAAACCCTTACGAGCAGTACTTC.

The CDR3 nucleotides are TGCGCCAGCAGCATCCTGACAGGCATGAACACTGAAGCTTTCTTT. Amino acids: CASSILTGMNTEAFF. The chain employs TRBV5-1 and TRBJ1-1; a weak D match, TRBD1 (6 bases). V gave up 4 bases and J gave up 0 bases, with 13 bases separating them. CDR1 is SGHRS and CDR2 is YFSETQ in the germline V gene. The CDR3 runs to 15 residues. The variable domain in full, completed from reference TRBV5-1 and TRBJ1-1, reads KAGVTQTPRYLIKTRGQQVTLSCSPISGHRSVSWYQQTPGQGLQFLFEYFSETQRNKGNFPGRFSGRQFSNSRSEMNVSTLELGDSALYLCASSILTGMNTEAFFGQGTRLTVV.

This clone was observed a single time. The chain carries TRBV6-5 and TRBJ2-7; 7 bases are shared with TRBD1. In germline, CDR1 is MNHEY, CDR2 SVGAGI. The length of the CDR3 is 15 residues. The V segment lost 6 bases and the J segment 2 bases; nucleotides outside the gene matches: 10. CDR3 loop: CASSRAQGQTYEQYF. The CDR3 DNA sequence: TGTGCCAGCAGCCGAGCGCAGGGACAGACCTACGAGCAGTACTTC.

The chain carries TRBV19 and TRBJ2-3, with D tentatively TRBD2 (6 bases). Germline-derived CDR1 and CDR2 are LNHDA and SQIVND (reference sequence). The CDR3 has 17 amino acids. The V gene lost 6 bases and the J gene lost 1 base, with 20 bases spanning the gap. The CDR3 coding sequence is TGTGCCAGTAGGGGCGCGGGATTTTCGTCTGGCACAGATACGCAGTATTTT. This encodes CASRGAGFSSGTDTQYF.

The CDR3 loop is CASSQKPTGGGGYTF. In nucleotides, the CDR3 is TGTGCCAGCAGCCAAAAACCCACAGGGGGCGGTGGCTACACCTTC. The J gene is TRBJ1-2, the V gene TRBV4-2; 9 bases match TRBD1. This CDR3 is 15 amino acids long. V trimming: 2 bases; J trimming: 7 bases; junction bases outside the gene matches: 8. From germline, CDR1 is LGHNA and CDR2 YNFKEQ.

V is TRBV19 and J is TRBJ2-7; no reliable D call. Germline V gene lookup returns CDR1 LNHDA and CDR2 SQIVND (reference sequence). V lost 0 bases and J 6 bases, leaving 6 bases between the germline ends. The CDR3 extends over 12 amino acids. Written as DNA, the CDR3 is TGTGCCAGTAGTATAGAGGGCGGCGAGCAGTACTTC. It encodes CASSIEGGEQYF. Full variable domain (remainder filled in from reference TRBV19 and TRBJ2-7): DGGITQSPKYLFRKEGQNVTLSCEQNLNHDAMYWYRQDPGQGLRLIYYSQIVNDFQKGDIAEGYSVSREKKESFPLTVTSAQKNPTAFYLCASSIEGGEQYFGPGTRLTVT.

The rearrangement links TRBV11-2 to TRBJ1-4; 7 bases line up with TRBD1. V dropped 5 bases and J dropped 5; count of bases not matched to a gene: 8. The CDR3 length is 15 residues. In germline, CDR1 is SGHAT, CDR2 FQNNGV. For the CDR3, the DNA is TGTGCCAGCAGCCTAAACAGGGGAGGAAATGAAAAACTGTTTTTT. Protein sequence: CASSLNRGGNEKLFF.

V usage is TRBV30 and J usage is TRBJ2-7, with D perhaps given as TRBD1 or TRBD2 (5 bases each). Deletions cut 2 bases from V and 4 bases from J, with 15 bases between. The CDR3 spans 14 residues. From germline, CDR1 is GTSNPN and CDR2 SVGIG (reference sequence). The CDR3 loop reads CAWSPSGTPYEQYF. Here the CDR3 DNA reads TGTGCCTGGAGTCCCTCGGGGACCCCTTACGAGCAGTACTTC.

The chain couples TRBV7-2 to TRBJ2-1; TRBD2 agrees at 7 bases. The germline gives CDR1 SGHTA, CDR2 FQGNSA. This CDR3 has 14 amino acids. Losses at the gene ends were 4 bases for V and 9 bases for J; bases not matched to a gene: 9. The CDR3 nucleotides are TGTGCCAGCAGCTCCGGGACTAATTCTGCTGAGCAGTTCTTC. Amino acids: CASSSGTNSAEQFF. The full variable domain, completed using reference TRBV7-2 and TRBJ2-1, is GAGVSQSPSNKVTEKGKDVELRCDPISGHTALYWYRQSLGQGLEFLIYFQGNSAPDKSGLPSDRFSAERTGGSVSTLTIQRTQQEDSAVYLCASSSGTNSAEQFFGPGTRLTVL.

Points on this clone: This specimen includes other DNA sequences encoding the same CDR3. The chain recombines TRBV5-4 with TRBJ2-3, with no clear D. The V and J ends lost 0 bases and 6 bases respectively, with 5 bases between them. Per germline, CDR1 SGHNT and CDR2 YYREEE (reference sequence). The CDR3 spans 12 residues. The CDR3 DNA sequence: TGTGCCAGCAGCTTGGTCGCGGATACGCAGTATTTT. Translation gives CASSLVADTQYF.

This sequence joins TRBV5-1 and TRBJ2-1; 14 bases match TRBD2. CDR3 size: 17 residues. Germline CDR1 is SGHRS and CDR2 is YFSETQ. The ends lost 2 bases at V and 5 bases at J; junction bases unmatched: 6. In DNA form, the CDR3 reads TGCGCCAGCAGCTTTCGGACTAGCGGGAGGTGGGACAATGAGCAGTTCTTC. This translates into CASSFRTSGRWDNEQFF.

The chain carries TRBV5-4 and TRBJ2-7; the match to TRBD2 covers 10 bases. The CDR3 is 15 residues long. V lost 2 bases and J lost 10; bases outside the gene matches: 12. Germline-derived CDR1 and CDR2 are SGHNT and YYREEE (reference sequence). The CDR3 loop is CASSLPSSGSSLQYF. The CDR3 DNA is TGTGCCAGCAGCTTACCATCTAGCGGGAGTAGTCTACAGTACTTC.

The gene calls are TRBV11-3 and TRBJ2-2; D perhaps matches TRBD2 (7 bases). This CDR3 comprises 15 residues. Trimming stripped 5 bases from V and 6 bases from J, with 16 bases between. Germline CDR1 and CDR2: SGHNT and YENEEA. CDR3 sequence reads: CASSRGGEGAGELFF. CDR3 nucleotide sequence: TGTGCCAGCAGCCGAGGCGGGGAGGGGGCCGGGGAGCTGTTTTTT.